This T cell receptor beta chain was recovered during a study of blood T cell repertoires in COVID-19. This clone has a single count. How the authors handled the data: Nucleated cell counts were estimated from reference gene primer amplification. TCRdb's table, derived via immunoSEQ multiplex PCR, lists solely in-frame clones and lacks some. That table supplies the V and J calls and clone size; D and trimming were determined from the DNA. This table holds 350,000 to 500,000 clones, 70% to 90% found once. Deletions cut 7 bases from V and 6 bases from J, with 21 bases between. Germline V CDR1 and CDR2: MNHEY, SMNVEV (reference sequence). This CDR3 has 15 residues.

The sample consisted of PBMCs or T cells enriched from blood (not recorded which). The sequence was obtained from a young woman who had been exposed to COVID-19. This rearrangement joins TRBV27 to TRBJ2-5; tentative D call: TRBD1 (6 bases). CDR3 loop: CASTPVGRGEKTQYF. The DNA of the CDR3 is TGTGCCAGCACCCCGGTCGGCAGGGGCGAAAAGACCCAGTACTTC.